The TCR beta chain described here comes from a study of shared clonotypes between healthy human individuals. It was CD45RO-negative cells, positively selected for CCR7, that made up naive CD8 cells, with terminally differentiated effector memory CD45RA+ cells excluded. This clone was found once. CDR3 length equals 15 residues. Trimming removed 4 bases at V and 1 base at J, with 11 bases between. Germline CDR1 is MGHDK and CDR2 is SYGVNS. Profiled with immunoSEQ multiplex PCR; TCRdb holds only in-frame clones, not every one. Of 750,000 to 1,000,000 clones in the sample, around 93% are singletons; the top ten hold 20% to 30%.

The V gene is TRBV25-1, the J gene TRBJ1-5; D possibly corresponds to TRBD1 (5 bases). The sequenced sample was naive CD8+ T cells sorted from blood. The source is a man younger than 40 in good health. The CDR3 region is CASSGVGESNQPQHF. For the CDR3, the DNA is TGTGCCAGCAGTGGGGTGGGGGAAAGCAATCAGCCCCAGCATTTT.